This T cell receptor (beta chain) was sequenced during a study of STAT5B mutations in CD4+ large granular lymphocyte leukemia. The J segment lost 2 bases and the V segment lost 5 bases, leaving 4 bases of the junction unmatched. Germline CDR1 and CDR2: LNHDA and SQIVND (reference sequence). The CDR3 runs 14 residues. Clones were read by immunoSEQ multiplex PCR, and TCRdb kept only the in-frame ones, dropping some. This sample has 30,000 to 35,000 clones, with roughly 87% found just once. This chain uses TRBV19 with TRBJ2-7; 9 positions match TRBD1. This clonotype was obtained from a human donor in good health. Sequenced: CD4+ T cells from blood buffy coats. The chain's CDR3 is CASSVGQGPYEQYF. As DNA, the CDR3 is TGTGCCAGTAGTGTCGGACAGGGGCCCTACGAGCAGTACTTC.